This T cell receptor (beta chain) was found in a study of CD8+CD57+ T cells in acquired aplastic anemia. Whole-study context: Sorted CD4+ and CD8+ cells yielded roughly 3.5 ug of DNA on average. Study-wide results and limits: Overlapping CD8+ CDR3 repertoires of patients and controls contained approximately 29 shared sequences. Statistical testing detected no significant gap in CD8+ Simpson's diversity between patients and controls.

Genomic DNA served as template for TCR beta VDJ and CDR3 profiling. TCRdb reprocessed the reads with MiXCR, giving one entry per CDR3 protein. The sample holds 400,000 to 450,000 distinct CDR3 sequences, about two thirds seen once. Germline V gene lookup returns CDR1 SGHTA and CDR2 FQGTGA. The CDR3 sequence is 14 residues long. V was trimmed by 5 bases and J by 12 bases, leaving 21 bases between them. In the case of this clonotype: Its target is not known.

This receptor was obtained from a human donor in good health, serving as a control. J is TRBJ2-3 and V is TRBV7-3, with a possible D match to TRBD2 (5 bases). The sample consisted of sorted CD4+, CD8+, or CD8+CD57+ T cells (not recorded which) from PBMCs. CDR3 in DNA: TGTGCCAGCAGCGTCCGGGAAAACGCCGACAATCAGTATTTT. It codes for CASSVRENADNQYF.